Reported below is one T cell receptor (beta chain). Authors' processing steps: Reference gene primer amplification gave nucleated cell count estimates. The repertoire was sequenced with immunoSEQ multiplex PCR; TCRdb's copy has only in-frame clones and lacks some. V, J and clone size are those of that table, while D and trimming were read from the DNA. The data show 200,000 to 250,000 clones, roughly 83% seen once. This entry belongs to a study of blood T cell repertoires in COVID-19. Looking at the study overall: The United States, Italy and Spain provided the acute and convalescent COVID-19 samples. The analysed material was cDNA or gDNA that came from T cells, B-cell-depleted T cells, or PBMCs.

While infection was still active, Seattle patients were enrolled and then followed longitudinally. The CDR3 has 13 residues. Germline V gene data show CDR1 as SGHAT and CDR2 as FQNNGV. V lost 1 base to trimming and J lost 3 bases, with 6 bases between them. The rearrangement links TRBV11-2 to TRBJ1-1; D is possibly TRBD1 (5 bases). This TCR came from a woman older than 75 with COVID-19, enrolled during active disease. The material sequenced was peripheral blood. The CDR3 DNA reads as TGTGCCAGCAGCTTAGCAGGGTACACTGAAGCTTTCTTT. Its protein is CASSLAGYTEAFF.